A selection of T cell receptor beta chains follows, all from one sample in a study of T cell responses to AZD1222 COVID-19 vaccine. The protocol was immunoSEQ multiplex PCR, while the TCRdb copy is restricted to in-frame clones and leaves out a portion. The data hold about 120,000 clones, with 80% to 95% observed a single time. The sample consisted of peripheral blood, taken 28 days after the second dose of the MenACWY control vaccine. The receptors come from an adult who received the MenACWY meningococcal vaccine as a control. CDR3s include the opening cysteine and the closing phenylalanine or tryptophan. The order of the fields is J gene, V gene, D gene, clone size, CDR3 protein, CDR3 DNA. A D gene is named only where the DNA matches it firmly. Clone sizes are given selectively: once, few, many, or a class where the clone is expanded.

J gene: TRBJ1-6
V gene: TRBV2
D gene: TRBD1
clone size: -
CDR3 protein: CASKQGINSPLHF
CDR3 DNA: TGTGCCAGCAAACAGGGGATAAATTCACCCCTCCACTTT

J gene: TRBJ2-2
V gene: TRBV11-2
D gene: TRBD2
clone size: -
CDR3 protein: CASSLGSGGIGELFF
CDR3 DNA: TGTGCCAGCAGCTTAGGTAGCGGGGGTATCGGGGAGCTGTTTTTT

J gene: TRBJ2-7
V gene: TRBV5-6
D gene: -
clone size: -
CDR3 protein: CASSEPGESSYEQYF
CDR3 DNA: TGTGCCAGCAGCGAGCCGGGGGAGAGCTCCTACGAGCAGTACTTC

J gene: TRBJ1-3
V gene: TRBV6-6
D gene: TRBD1
clone size: -
CDR3 protein: CASSGTGPSGNTIYF
CDR3 DNA: TGTGCCAGCAGTGGGACAGGCCCCTCTGGAAACACCATATATTTT

J gene: TRBJ2-2
V gene: TRBV7-9
D gene: -
clone size: -
CDR3 protein: CASSLVSGELFF
CDR3 DNA: TGTGCCAGCAGCTTAGTGTCCGGGGAGCTGTTTTTT

J gene: TRBJ1-2
V gene: TRBV5-8
D gene: -
clone size: -
CDR3 protein: CASSFQGVQGYTF
CDR3 DNA: TGTGCCAGCAGCTTTCAGGGAGTACAGGGCTACACCTTC

J gene: TRBJ2-7
V gene: TRBV19
D gene: -
clone size: once
CDR3 protein: CASSLVDRPHEQYF
CDR3 DNA: TGTGCCAGTAGTCTGGTGGACAGACCCCACGAGCAGTACTTC

J gene: TRBJ2-1
V gene: TRBV9
D gene: TRBD2
clone size: -
CDR3 protein: CASSVATSVSYNEQFF
CDR3 DNA: TGTGCCAGCAGCGTGGCAACTAGCGTCTCCTACAATGAGCAGTTCTTC

J gene: TRBJ2-4
V gene: TRBV7-2
D gene: -
clone size: -
CDR3 protein: CASSLARTSENIQYF
CDR3 DNA: TGTGCCAGCAGCTTAGCGCGTACTTCGGAAAACATTCAGTACTTC

J gene: TRBJ2-7
V gene: TRBV5-8
D gene: TRBD1
clone size: -
CDR3 protein: CASSFGTGNSYEQYF
CDR3 DNA: TGTGCCAGCAGCTTCGGGACAGGGAACTCCTACGAGCAGTACTTC

J gene: TRBJ2-7
V gene: TRBV5-1
D gene: TRBD2
clone size: -
CDR3 protein: CASSLGLAGVYEQYF
CDR3 DNA: TGCGCCAGCAGCCTAGGACTAGCGGGAGTTTACGAGCAGTACTTC

J gene: TRBJ1-2
V gene: TRBV28
D gene: TRBD1
clone size: -
CDR3 protein: CATQGGGGGYTF
CDR3 DNA: TGTGCCACCCAGGGAGGGGGCGGCGGCTACACCTTC

J gene: TRBJ1-2
V gene: TRBV6-5
D gene: TRBD1
clone size: -
CDR3 protein: CASTLTGVNGGYTF
CDR3 DNA: TGTGCCAGCACCCTAACAGGGGTAAACGGGGGCTACACCTTC

J gene: TRBJ2-1
V gene: TRBV28
D gene: TRBD1
clone size: -
CDR3 protein: CASRHSGTGGTEQFF
CDR3 DNA: TGTGCCAGCAGGCACTCCGGGACAGGGGGCACTGAGCAGTTCTTC

J gene: TRBJ1-2
V gene: TRBV6-2/TRBV6-3
D gene: TRBD1
clone size: -
CDR3 protein: CASSQGANGYTF
CDR3 DNA: TGTGCCAGCAGTCAGGGGGCAAATGGCTACACCTTC

J gene: TRBJ1-2
V gene: TRBV7-8
D gene: TRBD1
clone size: -
CDR3 protein: CASSPRRGTEFYGYTF
CDR3 DNA: TGTGCCAGCAGCCCGAGGCGTGGGACAGAATTCTATGGCTACACCTTC

J gene: TRBJ2-4
V gene: TRBV24-1
D gene: -
clone size: -
CDR3 protein: CATSDQGTAKNIQYF
CDR3 DNA: TGTGCCACCAGTGACCAAGGGACTGCCAAAAACATTCAGTACTTC

J gene: TRBJ2-1
V gene: TRBV6-5
D gene: -
clone size: -
CDR3 protein: CASSYSGESRWFF
CDR3 DNA: TGTGCCAGCAGTTACTCCGGGGAATCACGCTGGTTCTTC

J gene: TRBJ2-3
V gene: TRBV15
D gene: TRBD2
clone size: -
CDR3 protein: CATSRDRAGVVTDTQYF
CDR3 DNA: TGTGCCACCAGCAGAGATCGGGCGGGAGTGGTCACAGATACGCAGTATTTT

J gene: TRBJ2-1
V gene: TRBV6-5
D gene: -
clone size: -
CDR3 protein: CASTTAAYNEQFF
CDR3 DNA: TGTGCCAGCACTACGGCCGCGTACAATGAGCAGTTCTTC

J gene: TRBJ1-4
V gene: TRBV5-8
D gene: -
clone size: once
CDR3 protein: CASSLTSGHIKLQWEKLFF
CDR3 DNA: TGTGCCAGCAGTTTGACTTCGGGACACATTAAGCTGCAATGGGAAAAACTGTTTTTT

J gene: TRBJ2-7
V gene: TRBV18
D gene: TRBD2
clone size: -
CDR3 protein: CASSPSSGSASGQYF
CDR3 DNA: TGTGCCAGCTCACCTAGTAGCGGGAGCGCGTCTGGGCAGTACTTC

J gene: TRBJ2-3
V gene: TRBV2
D gene: TRBD2
clone size: -
CDR3 protein: CASSVLPGLAGDLPVDTQYF
CDR3 DNA: TGTGCCAGCAGCGTTCTCCCGGGACTAGCGGGGGACCTCCCCGTGGATACGCAGTATTTT

J gene: TRBJ1-5
V gene: TRBV27
D gene: -
clone size: -
CDR3 protein: CASSLGRPDSNQPQHF
CDR3 DNA: TGTGCCAGCAGTTTAGGCAGGCCGGATAGCAATCAGCCCCAGCATTTT

J gene: TRBJ1-4
V gene: TRBV27
D gene: -
clone size: few
CDR3 protein: CASSMGGEKLFF
CDR3 DNA: TGTGCCAGCTCGATGGGAGGCGAAAAACTGTTTTTT

J gene: TRBJ1-6
V gene: TRBV28
D gene: -
clone size: once
CDR3 protein: CASSVTGYSPLHF
CDR3 DNA: TGTGCCAGCAGTGTCACAGGGTATTCACCCCTCCACTTT

J gene: TRBJ2-1
V gene: TRBV3-1/TRBV3-2
D gene: TRBD2
clone size: -
CDR3 protein: CASSHPRLAGAYNEQFF
CDR3 DNA: TGTGCCAGCAGCCACCCGAGACTAGCGGGGGCCTACAATGAGCAGTTCTTC

J gene: TRBJ1-5
V gene: TRBV28
D gene: -
clone size: -
CDR3 protein: CASSPGGQPQHF
CDR3 DNA: TGTGCCAGCAGCCCGGGGGGTCAGCCCCAGCATTTT

J gene: TRBJ2-7
V gene: TRBV7-9
D gene: -
clone size: -
CDR3 protein: CASSLVREDIEQYF
CDR3 DNA: TGTGCCAGCAGCTTAGTTAGGGAGGATATTGAGCAGTACTTC

J gene: TRBJ1-1
V gene: TRBV29-1
D gene: TRBD1
clone size: -
CDR3 protein: CSGWTGKNTEAFF
CDR3 DNA: TGCAGCGGCTGGACAGGAAAGAACACTGAAGCTTTCTTT

J gene: TRBJ2-1
V gene: TRBV9
D gene: TRBD1
clone size: -
CDR3 protein: CASSVGQGAYNEQFF
CDR3 DNA: TGTGCCAGCAGCGTAGGACAGGGGGCTTACAATGAGCAGTTCTTC

J gene: TRBJ2-3
V gene: TRBV6-1
D gene: TRBD2
clone size: -
CDR3 protein: CASSEAASGSDTQYF
CDR3 DNA: TGTGCCAGCAGTGAAGCGGCTAGCGGGAGTGATACGCAGTATTTT

J gene: TRBJ2-1
V gene: TRBV3-1/TRBV3-2
D gene: TRBD1
clone size: -
CDR3 protein: CASSLNRGPYNNEQFF
CDR3 DNA: TGTGCCAGCAGCTTAAACAGGGGTCCCTATAACAATGAGCAGTTCTTC

J gene: TRBJ2-5
V gene: TRBV4-3
D gene: -
clone size: -
CDR3 protein: CASSQEQGILETQYF
CDR3 DNA: TGCGCCAGCAGCCAAGAACAAGGGATTTTAGAGACCCAGTACTTC

J gene: TRBJ2-1
V gene: TRBV4-3
D gene: TRBD1
clone size: -
CDR3 protein: CASSQGGASWTGGDSRYNEQFF
CDR3 DNA: TGCGCCAGCAGCCAAGGAGGAGCCTCCTGGACAGGGGGCGATAGTAGGTACAATGAGCAGTTCTTC

J gene: TRBJ1-2
V gene: TRBV5-6
D gene: -
clone size: once
CDR3 protein: CASRQRQGYTF
CDR3 DNA: TGTGCCAGCAGGCAGCGCCAAGGCTACACCTTC

J gene: TRBJ1-2
V gene: TRBV19
D gene: -
clone size: -
CDR3 protein: CASSVDGNYGYTF
CDR3 DNA: TGTGCCAGTAGTGTCGACGGTAACTATGGCTACACCTTC

J gene: TRBJ1-3
V gene: TRBV12-3/TRBV12-4
D gene: -
clone size: -
CDR3 protein: CASSLNWGNTIYF
CDR3 DNA: TGTGCCAGCAGTTTAAACTGGGGAAACACCATATATTTT

J gene: TRBJ2-2
V gene: TRBV5-1
D gene: -
clone size: -
CDR3 protein: CASSLEVGTGELFF
CDR3 DNA: TGCGCCAGCAGCTTGGAGGTCGGGACCGGGGAGCTGTTTTTT

J gene: TRBJ2-7
V gene: TRBV5-8
D gene: TRBD1
clone size: -
CDR3 protein: CASSSTDRDTYEQYF
CDR3 DNA: TGTGCCAGCAGCTCCACAGACAGGGATACCTACGAGCAGTACTTC

J gene: TRBJ1-1
V gene: TRBV3-1/TRBV3-2
D gene: TRBD1
clone size: -
CDR3 protein: CASSLISGGNTEAFF
CDR3 DNA: TGTGCCAGCAGTCTTATATCAGGGGGCAACACTGAAGCTTTCTTT